This TCR beta chain derives from a study of OX40 agonist ivuxolimab in advanced cancers. Overall study context: Of the participants, more than 35% had some prior anti-PD-1, anti-PD-L1 or anti-CTLA-4 therapy, which was allowed. Patients achieving partial responses numbered three: one hepatocellular carcinoma case and two cutaneous melanoma cases.

Profiled with immunoSEQ multiplex PCR; TCRdb holds only in-frame clones, not every one. The repertoire holds tens of thousands of clones, with around 90% as singletons. The germline V gene has CDR1 MNHEY and CDR2 SMNVEV (reference sequence). V gave up 5 bases and J gave up 5 bases; unmatched junction bases: 25. This CDR3 region has 21 residues. This specimen was CD4+ or CD8+ T cells sorted from blood, taken in a trial of the OX40 agonist ivuxolimab. This sequence originates from an adult with an advanced solid tumor such as melanoma, head and neck, liver or kidney cancer. This sequence joins TRBV27 and TRBJ2-1; 9 bases align to TRBD1. The CDR3 is CASSTEIGWDRALPPHNEQFF. The DNA of the CDR3 is TGTGCCAGCAGTACTGAGATCGGATGGGACAGGGCTCTCCCCCCCCACAATGAGCAGTTCTTC.